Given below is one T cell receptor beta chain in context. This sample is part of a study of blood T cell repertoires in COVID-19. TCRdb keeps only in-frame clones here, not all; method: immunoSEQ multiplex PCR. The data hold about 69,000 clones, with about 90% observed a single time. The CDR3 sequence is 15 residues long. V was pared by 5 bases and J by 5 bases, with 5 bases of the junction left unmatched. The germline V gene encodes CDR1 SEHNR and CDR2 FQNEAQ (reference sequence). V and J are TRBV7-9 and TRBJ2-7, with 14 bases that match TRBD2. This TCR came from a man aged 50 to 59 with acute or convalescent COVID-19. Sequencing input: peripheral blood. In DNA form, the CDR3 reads TGTGCCAGCAGCCAAAGGACTAGCGGGAGGAACGAGCAGTACTTC. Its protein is CASSQRTSGRNEQYF.